This T cell receptor (beta chain) was found in a study of T cell responses to AZD1222 COVID-19 vaccine. Overall study findings and caveats: Recipients of two AZD1222 doses showed rising Spike-specific TCR breadth and depth. Baseline seropositivity characterized only six AZD1222 recipients.

V lost 0 bases, J lost 2 bases, and 13 bases lay in between. This CDR3 has 16 amino acids. Germline V CDR1 and CDR2: LGHDT, YNNKEL (reference sequence). Clones were read by immunoSEQ multiplex PCR, and TCRdb kept only the in-frame ones, dropping some. The sample records about 60,000 clones, around 80% being singletons. Turning to this clone: Its cognate antigen is unknown.

The receptor comes from an adult who received the AZD1222 COVID-19 vaccine. This material consisted of peripheral blood, taken 28 days after the second AZD1222 dose. The chain combines TRBV3-1 (or the pseudogene TRBV3-2) with TRBJ1-1, with unresolved D. The chain's CDR3 is CASSQDRRVGNTEAFF. CDR3 DNA sequence: TGTGCCAGCAGCCAAGATAGACGAGTTGGTAACACTGAAGCTTTCTTT.